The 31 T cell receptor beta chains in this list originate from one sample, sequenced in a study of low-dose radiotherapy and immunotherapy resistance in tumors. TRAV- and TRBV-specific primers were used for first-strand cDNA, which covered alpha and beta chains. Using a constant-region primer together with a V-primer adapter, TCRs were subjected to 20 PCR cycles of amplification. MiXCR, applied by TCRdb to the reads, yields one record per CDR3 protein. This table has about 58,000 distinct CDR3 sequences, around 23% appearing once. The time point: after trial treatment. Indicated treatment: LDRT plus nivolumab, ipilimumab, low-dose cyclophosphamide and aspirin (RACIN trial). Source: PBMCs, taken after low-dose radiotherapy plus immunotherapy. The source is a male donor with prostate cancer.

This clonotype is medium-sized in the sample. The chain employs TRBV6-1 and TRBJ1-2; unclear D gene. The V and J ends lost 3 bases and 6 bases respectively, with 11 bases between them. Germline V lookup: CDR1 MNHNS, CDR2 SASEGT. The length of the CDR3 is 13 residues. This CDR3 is CASSEGGSHGYTF. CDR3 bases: TGTGCCAGCAGTGAGGGCGGCAGCCATGGCTACACCTTC.

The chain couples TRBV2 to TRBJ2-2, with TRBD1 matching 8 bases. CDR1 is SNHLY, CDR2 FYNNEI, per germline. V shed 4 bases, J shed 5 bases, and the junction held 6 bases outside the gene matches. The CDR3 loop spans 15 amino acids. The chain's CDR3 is CASSVRGRRTGELFF. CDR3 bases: TGTGCCAGCAGTGTCAGGGGGCGGAGGACCGGGGAGCTGTTTTTT.

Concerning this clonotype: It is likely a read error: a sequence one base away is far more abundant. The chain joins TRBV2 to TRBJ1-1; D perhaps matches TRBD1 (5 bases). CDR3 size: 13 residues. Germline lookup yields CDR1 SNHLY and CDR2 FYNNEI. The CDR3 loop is CTSSRPGRREAFF. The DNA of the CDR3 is TGTACCAGCAGTAGGCCGGGACGGAGAGAAGCTTTCTTT.

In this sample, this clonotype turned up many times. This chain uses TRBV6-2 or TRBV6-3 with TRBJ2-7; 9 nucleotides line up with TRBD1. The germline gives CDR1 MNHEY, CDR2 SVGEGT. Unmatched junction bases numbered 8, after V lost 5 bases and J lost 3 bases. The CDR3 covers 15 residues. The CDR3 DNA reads TGTGCCAGCAGTGCCCCCGGGACAGGGCTCTACGAGCAGTACTTC. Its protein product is CASSAPGTGLYEQYF.

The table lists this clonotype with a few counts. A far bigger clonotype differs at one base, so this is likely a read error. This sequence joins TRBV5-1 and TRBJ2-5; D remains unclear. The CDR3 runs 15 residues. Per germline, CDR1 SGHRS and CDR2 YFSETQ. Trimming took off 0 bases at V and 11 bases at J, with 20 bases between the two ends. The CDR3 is CASSLAQLTYNEQYF. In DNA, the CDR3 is TGCGCCAGCAGCTTGGCTCAACTTACCTACAATGAGCAGTACTTC.

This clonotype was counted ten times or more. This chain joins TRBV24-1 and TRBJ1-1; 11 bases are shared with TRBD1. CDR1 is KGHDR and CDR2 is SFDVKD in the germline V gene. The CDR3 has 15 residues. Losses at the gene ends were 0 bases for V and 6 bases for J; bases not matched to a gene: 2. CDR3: CATSDLRTGGPEAFF. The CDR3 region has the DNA TGTGCCACCAGTGATTTGCGGACAGGGGGCCCTGAAGCTTTCTTT.

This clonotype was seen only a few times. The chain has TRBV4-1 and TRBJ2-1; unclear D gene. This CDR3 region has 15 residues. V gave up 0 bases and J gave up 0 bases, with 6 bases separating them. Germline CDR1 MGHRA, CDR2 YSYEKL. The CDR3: CASSQEESSYNEQFF. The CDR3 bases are TGCGCCAGCAGCCAAGAGGAAAGCTCCTACAATGAGCAGTTCTTC.

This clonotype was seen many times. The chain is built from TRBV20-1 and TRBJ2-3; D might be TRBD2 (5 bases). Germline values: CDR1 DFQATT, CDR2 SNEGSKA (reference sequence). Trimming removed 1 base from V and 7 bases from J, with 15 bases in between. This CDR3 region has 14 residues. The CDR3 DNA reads TGCAGTGCTAGAGGACTAAGAAATGAACATACGCAGTATTTT. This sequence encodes CSARGLRNEHTQYF.

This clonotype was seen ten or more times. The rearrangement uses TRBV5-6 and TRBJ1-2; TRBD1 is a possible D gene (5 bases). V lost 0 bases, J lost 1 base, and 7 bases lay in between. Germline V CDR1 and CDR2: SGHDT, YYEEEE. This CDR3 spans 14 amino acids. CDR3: CASSLGQLNYGYTF. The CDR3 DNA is TGTGCCAGCAGCTTGGGACAGCTTAACTATGGCTACACCTTC.

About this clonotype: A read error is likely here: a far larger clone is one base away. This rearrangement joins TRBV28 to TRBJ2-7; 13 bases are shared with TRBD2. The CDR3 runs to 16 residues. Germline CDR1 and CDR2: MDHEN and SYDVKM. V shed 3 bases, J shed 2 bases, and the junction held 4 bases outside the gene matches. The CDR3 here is CASSLTSGRSTYEQYF. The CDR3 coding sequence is TGTGCCAGCAGTTTGACTAGCGGGAGGAGCACCTACGAGCAGTACTTC.

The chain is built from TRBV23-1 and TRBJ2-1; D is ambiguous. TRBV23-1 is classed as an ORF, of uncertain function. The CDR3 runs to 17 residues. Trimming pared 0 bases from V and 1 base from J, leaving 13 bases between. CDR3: CASSQSPQVISYNEQFF. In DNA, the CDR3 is TGCGCCAGCAGTCAATCCCCCCAGGTCATATCCTACAATGAGCAGTTCTTC.

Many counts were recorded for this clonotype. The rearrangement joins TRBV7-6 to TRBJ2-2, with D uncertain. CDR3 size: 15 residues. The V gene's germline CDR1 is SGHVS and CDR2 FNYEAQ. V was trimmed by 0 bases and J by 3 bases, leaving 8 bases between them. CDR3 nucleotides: TGTGCCAGCAGCTTAGCGCAAGACCACACCGGGGAGCTGTTTTTT. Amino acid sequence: CASSLAQDHTGELFF.

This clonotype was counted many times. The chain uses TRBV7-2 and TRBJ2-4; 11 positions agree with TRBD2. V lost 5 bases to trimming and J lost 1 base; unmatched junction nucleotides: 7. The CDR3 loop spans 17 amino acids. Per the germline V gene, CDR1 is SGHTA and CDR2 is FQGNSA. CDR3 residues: CASSLISGGAAKNIQYF. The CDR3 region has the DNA TGTGCCAGCAGCCTGATTAGCGGGGGGGCTGCCAAAAACATTCAGTACTTC.

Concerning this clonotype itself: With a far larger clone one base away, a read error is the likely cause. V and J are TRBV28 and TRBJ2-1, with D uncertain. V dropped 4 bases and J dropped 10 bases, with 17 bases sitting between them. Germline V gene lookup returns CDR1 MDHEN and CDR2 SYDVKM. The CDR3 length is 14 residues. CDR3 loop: CASSSGQLTYEQFF. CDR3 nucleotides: TGTGCCAGCAGTTCCGGGCAATTAACCTACGAGCAGTTCTTC. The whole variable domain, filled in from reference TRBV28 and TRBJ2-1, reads DVKVTQSSRYLVKRTGEKVFLECVQDMDHENMFWYRQDPGLGLRLIYFSYDVKMKEKGDIPEGYSVSREKKERFSLILESASTNQTSMYLCASSSGQLTYEQFFGPGTRLTVL.

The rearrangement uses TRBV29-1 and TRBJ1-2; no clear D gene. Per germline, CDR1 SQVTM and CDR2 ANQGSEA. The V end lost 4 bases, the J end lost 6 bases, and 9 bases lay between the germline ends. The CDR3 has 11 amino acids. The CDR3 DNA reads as TGCAGCGTTGCGGAGGGAGATGGCTACACCTTC. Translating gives CSVAEGDGYTF.

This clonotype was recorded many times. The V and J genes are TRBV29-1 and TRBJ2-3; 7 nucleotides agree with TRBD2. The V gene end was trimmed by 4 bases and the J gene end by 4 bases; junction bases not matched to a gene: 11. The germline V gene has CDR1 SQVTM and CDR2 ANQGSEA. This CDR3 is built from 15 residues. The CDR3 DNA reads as TGCAGCGTTGGAAGGACCCCGGGAGGACCAGATACGCAGTATTTT. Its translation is CSVGRTPGGPDTQYF.

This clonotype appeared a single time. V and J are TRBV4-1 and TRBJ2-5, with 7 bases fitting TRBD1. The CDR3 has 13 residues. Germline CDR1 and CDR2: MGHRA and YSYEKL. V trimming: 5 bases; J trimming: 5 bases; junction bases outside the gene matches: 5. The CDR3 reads CASSVRQGETQYF. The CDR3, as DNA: TGCGCCAGCAGCGTTCGACAGGGTGAGACCCAGTACTTC.

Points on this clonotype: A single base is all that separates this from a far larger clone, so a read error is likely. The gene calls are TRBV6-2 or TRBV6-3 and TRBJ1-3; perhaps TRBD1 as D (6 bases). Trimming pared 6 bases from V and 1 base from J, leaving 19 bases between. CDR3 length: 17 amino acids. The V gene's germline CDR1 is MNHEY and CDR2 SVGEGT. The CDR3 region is CASSLAGEGFSGNTIYF. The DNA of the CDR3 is TGTGCCAGCAGCCTCGCAGGGGAGGGGTTTTCTGGAAACACCATATATTTT.

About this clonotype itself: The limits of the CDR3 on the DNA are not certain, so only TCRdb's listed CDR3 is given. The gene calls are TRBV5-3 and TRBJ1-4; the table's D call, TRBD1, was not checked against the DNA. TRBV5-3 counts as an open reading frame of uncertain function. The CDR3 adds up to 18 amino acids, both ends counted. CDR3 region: CASSLFVQGAMGEKLFFF.

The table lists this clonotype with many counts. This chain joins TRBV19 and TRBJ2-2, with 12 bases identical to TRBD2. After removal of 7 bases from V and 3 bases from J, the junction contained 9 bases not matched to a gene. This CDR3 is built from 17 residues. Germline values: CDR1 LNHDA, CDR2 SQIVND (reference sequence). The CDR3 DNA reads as TGTGCCAGTAAGATGGCTAGCGGGAGGGGCGACACCGGGGAGCTGTTTTTT. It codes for CASKMASGRGDTGELFF.

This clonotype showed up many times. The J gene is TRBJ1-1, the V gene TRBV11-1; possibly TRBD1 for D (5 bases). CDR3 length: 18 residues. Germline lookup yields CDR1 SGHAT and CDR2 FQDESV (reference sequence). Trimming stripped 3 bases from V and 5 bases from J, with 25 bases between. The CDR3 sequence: CASSLAPPGTELGTEAFF. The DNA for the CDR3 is TGTGCCAGCAGCTTGGCCCCCCCCGGGACCGAACTTGGGACTGAAGCTTTCTTT.

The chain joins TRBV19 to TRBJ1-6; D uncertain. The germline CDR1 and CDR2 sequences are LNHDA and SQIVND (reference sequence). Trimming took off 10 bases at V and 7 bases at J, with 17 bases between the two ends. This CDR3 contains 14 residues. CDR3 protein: CATSDYLRNSPLHF. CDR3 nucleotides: TGTGCCACGTCGGACTATCTAAGGAATTCACCCCTCCACTTT. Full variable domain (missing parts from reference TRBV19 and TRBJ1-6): DGGITQSPKYLFRKEGQNVTLSCEQNLNHDAMYWYRQDPGQGLRLIYYSQIVNDFQKGDIAEGYSVSREKKESFPLTVTSAQKNPTAFYLCATSDYLRNSPLHFGNGTRLTVT.

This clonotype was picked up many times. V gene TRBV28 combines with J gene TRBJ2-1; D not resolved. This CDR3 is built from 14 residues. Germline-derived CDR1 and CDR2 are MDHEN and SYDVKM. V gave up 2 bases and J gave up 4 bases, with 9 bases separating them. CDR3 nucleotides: TGTGCCAGCAGTTTACCCTCCGTTTACAATGAGCAGTTCTTC. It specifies CASSLPSVYNEQFF.

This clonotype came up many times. The CDR3 sequence: CSVMTILTYEQYF. CDR3 DNA sequence: TGCAGCGTGATGACAATCCTGACCTACGAGCAGTACTTC. The chain uses TRBV29-1 and TRBJ2-7; D remains unclear. Trimming removed 6 bases from V and 2 bases from J, with 14 bases in between. Germline V gives CDR1 SQVTM, CDR2 ANQGSEA. The CDR3 has 13 residues.

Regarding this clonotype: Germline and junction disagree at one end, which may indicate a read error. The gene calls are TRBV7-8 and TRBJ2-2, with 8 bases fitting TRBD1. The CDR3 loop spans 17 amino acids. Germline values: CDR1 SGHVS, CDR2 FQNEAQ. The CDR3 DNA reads TGTGCCAGCAACTTAATTGGACAGGGATCCTCCGCCGGGGAGCTGTTTTTT. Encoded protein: CASNLIGQGSSAGELFF. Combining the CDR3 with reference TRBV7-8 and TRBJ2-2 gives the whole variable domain GAGVSQSPRYKVAKRGQDVALRCDPISGHVSLFWYQQALGQGPEFLTYFQNEAQLDKSGLPSDRFFAERPEGSVSTLKIQRTQQEDSAVYLCASNLIGQGSSAGELFFGEGSRLTVL.

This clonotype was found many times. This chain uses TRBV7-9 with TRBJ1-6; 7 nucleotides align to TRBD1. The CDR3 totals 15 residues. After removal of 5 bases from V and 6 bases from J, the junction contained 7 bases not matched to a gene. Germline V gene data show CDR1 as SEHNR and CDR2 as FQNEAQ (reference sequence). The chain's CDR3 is CASSVRDSPNSPLHF. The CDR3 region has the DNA TGTGCCAGCAGCGTCCGGGACAGTCCTAATTCACCCCTCCACTTT. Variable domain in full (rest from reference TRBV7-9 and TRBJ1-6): DTGVSQNPRHKITKRGQNVTFRCDPISEHNRLYWYRQTLGQGPEFLTYFQNEAQLEKSRLLSDRFSAERPKGSFSTLEIQRTEQGDSAMYLCASSVRDSPNSPLHFGNGTRLTVT.

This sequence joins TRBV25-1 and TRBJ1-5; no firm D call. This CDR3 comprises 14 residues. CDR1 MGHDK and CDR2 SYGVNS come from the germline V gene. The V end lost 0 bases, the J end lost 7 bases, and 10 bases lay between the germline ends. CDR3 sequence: CASSEYRALQPQHF. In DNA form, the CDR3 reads TGTGCCAGCAGTGAATATAGGGCTCTGCAGCCCCAGCATTTT.

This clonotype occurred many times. The chain's CDR3 is CASSQDRLRDSPLASEQYF. Here the CDR3 DNA reads TGCGCCAGCAGCCAAGATCGCCTTAGGGACAGCCCACTTGCCTCCGAGCAGTACTTC. The chain has TRBV4-3 and TRBJ2-7; 7 nucleotides match TRBD1. After removal of 0 bases from V and 6 bases from J, the junction contained 20 bases not matched to a gene. CDR3 length: 19 residues. Germline CDR1 and CDR2: LGHNA and YSLEER.

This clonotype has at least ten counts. CDR3 DNA: TGTGCCACCTCGCAGGGTGACACCGGGGAGCTGTTTTTT. Protein product: CATSQGDTGELFF. The V call is TRBV7-6, the J call TRBJ2-2; a weak D match, TRBD1 (5 bases). There are 13 residues in the CDR3. V dropped 10 bases and J dropped 3 bases, with 12 bases sitting between them. Germline V lookup: CDR1 SGHVS, CDR2 FNYEAQ. Variable domain in full (rest from reference TRBV7-6 and TRBJ2-2): GAGVSQSPRYKVTKRGQDVALRCDPISGHVSLYWYRQALGQGPEFLTYFNYEAQQDKSGLPNDRFSAERPEGSISTLTIQRTEQRDSAMYRCATSQGDTGELFFGEGSRLTVL.

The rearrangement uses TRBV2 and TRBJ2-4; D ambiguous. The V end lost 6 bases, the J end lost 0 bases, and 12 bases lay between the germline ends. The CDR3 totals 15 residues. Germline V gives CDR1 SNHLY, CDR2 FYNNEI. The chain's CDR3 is CASSIETLAKNIQYF. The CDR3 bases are TGTGCCAGCAGCATAGAGACGCTAGCCAAAAACATTCAGTACTTC.

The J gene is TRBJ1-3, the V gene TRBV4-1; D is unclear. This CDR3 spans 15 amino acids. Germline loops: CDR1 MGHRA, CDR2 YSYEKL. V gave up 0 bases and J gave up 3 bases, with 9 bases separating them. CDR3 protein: CASSQDSRIGNTIYF. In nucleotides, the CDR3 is TGCGCCAGCAGCCAAGATTCACGGATTGGAAACACCATATATTTT.